The 14 T cell receptor beta chains in this list originate from one sample, sequenced in a study of blood T cell repertoires in COVID-19. The assay was immunoSEQ multiplex PCR, and TCRdb's table has in-frame clones only and misses some. The data contain under 200,000 clones, approximately 81% of them singletons. Source material: peripheral blood. These receptors were collected from an elderly woman with acute or convalescent COVID-19.

The genes are TRBV3-1 (or the pseudogene TRBV3-2) and TRBJ2-1; perhaps TRBD2 as D (5 bases). CDR1 LGHDT and CDR2 YNNKEL come from the germline V gene (reference sequence). This CDR3 region has 15 residues. V was pared by 1 base and J by 10 bases, with 17 bases between. DNA for the CDR3: TGTGCCAGCAGCCAAGGAGTTAGAGGGTTCAAAGAGCAGTTCTTC. Amino acids: CASSQGVRGFKEQFF.

CDR3 DNA sequence: TGTGCCAGCAGTTCCCATTCCACAGGGGGCACAGGAAACACCATATATTTT. Protein product: CASSSHSTGGTGNTIYF. J is TRBJ1-3 and V is TRBV27; 9 bases agree with TRBD1. Trimming at V came to 4 bases and at J to 4 bases, leaving 11 bases not matched to a gene. Looked up from germline, CDR1 is MNHEY and CDR2 is SMNVEV (reference sequence). CDR3 length: 17 residues.

The chain carries TRBV13 and TRBJ1-1, with D tentatively TRBD1 (5 bases). V lost 2 bases to trimming and J lost 11 bases, with 15 bases between them. Germline lookup yields CDR1 PRHDT and CDR2 FYEKMQ (reference sequence). This CDR3 comprises 13 residues. The CDR3 coding sequence is TGTGCCAGCAGCTTAAGGACACAGCGCCGGGCTTTCTTT. This gives the protein CASSLRTQRRAFF. Based on the CDR3 plus reference TRBV13 and TRBJ1-1, the full variable domain is AAGVIQSPRHLIKEKRETATLKCYPIPRHDTVYWYQQGPGQDPQFLISFYEKMQSDKGSIPDRFSAQQFSDYHSELNMSSLELGDSALYFCASSLRTQRRAFFGQGTRLTVV.

Concerning this clone: Possible read error: a much larger clone is one base away. The chain carries TRBV7-9 and TRBJ2-1, with D tentatively TRBD2 (6 bases). The CDR3 length is 17 residues. The V gene's germline CDR1 is SEHNR and CDR2 FQNEAQ (reference sequence). The CDR3 sequence: CTSSLSPHPGAYNEQFF. The CDR3 nucleotides read TGTACCAGCAGCTTATCCCCACATCCGGGAGCATACAATGAGCAGTTCTTC.

V usage is TRBV6-1 and J usage is TRBJ2-5; D might be TRBD1 (6 bases). The V gene lost 3 bases and the J gene lost 2 bases, with 16 bases spanning the gap. The CDR3 consists of 16 residues. Per the germline V gene, CDR1 is MNHNS and CDR2 is SASEGT. CDR3 amino acids: CASSDWGRPNQETQYF. CDR3 DNA: TGTGCCAGCAGTGATTGGGGGCGCCCAAATCAAGAGACCCAGTACTTC.

This clone showed up just a few times. The J gene is TRBJ2-5, the V gene TRBV7-6, with TRBD1 as a possible D gene (5 bases). The CDR3 consists of 16 residues. The germline V and J ends were trimmed by 2 bases and 1 base, with 14 bases remaining between them. Germline V CDR1 and CDR2: SGHVS, FNYEAQ. For the CDR3, the DNA is TGTGCCAGCAGCTTATTAACAGGCCGAGGCCAAGAGACCCAGTACTTC. It encodes CASSLLTGRGQETQYF.

The chain combines TRBV4-3 with TRBJ2-4; 10 bases agree with TRBD2. Trimming took 0 bases from V and 4 from J; bases not matched to a gene: 6. The CDR3 is 17 residues long. In germline, CDR1 is LGHNA, CDR2 YSLEER. CDR3: CASSQDAPSGGKNIQYF. In DNA form, the CDR3 reads TGCGCCAGCAGCCAAGATGCGCCTAGCGGGGGTAAAAACATTCAGTACTTC.

The chain employs TRBV18 and TRBJ1-5; the match to TRBD1 covers 8 bases. The CDR3 has 13 amino acids. The germline V gene has CDR1 KGHSH and CDR2 LQKENI. Trimming at V came to 6 bases and at J to 9 bases, leaving 7 bases not matched to a gene. In nucleotides, the CDR3 is TGTGCCAGCTCGGACACAGGGGGGAGGCCCCAGCATTTT. Translating it yields CASSDTGGRPQHF.

The J gene is TRBJ1-2, the V gene TRBV5-1, with TRBD1 as a possible D gene (6 bases). From germline, CDR1 is SGHRS and CDR2 YFSETQ. Trimming took 2 bases from V and 7 from J, leaving 15 bases between them. The CDR3 consists of 14 residues. The CDR3 here is CASSFGQSVRGYTF. The CDR3 nucleotides read TGCGCCAGCAGCTTCGGACAGTCCGTCCGTGGCTACACCTTC. Full variable domain (missing parts from reference TRBV5-1 and TRBJ1-2): KAGVTQTPRYLIKTRGQQVTLSCSPISGHRSVSWYQQTPGQGLQFLFEYFSETQRNKGNFPGRFSGRQFSNSRSEMNVSTLELGDSALYLCASSFGQSVRGYTFGSGTRLTVV.

This chain links TRBV9 with TRBJ2-5, with 10 bases that match TRBD2. CDR1 is SGDLS, CDR2 YYNGEE, per germline. CDR3 size: 16 residues. V lost 2 bases, J lost 3 bases, and 7 bases stayed unmatched. CDR3 DNA sequence: TGTGCCAGCAGCGTCGAGAGCGGGAGGGCCGAAGAGACCCAGTACTTC. It yields the protein CASSVESGRAEETQYF.

The rearrangement links TRBV14 to TRBJ2-2; 10 nucleotides agree with TRBD2. The CDR3 sequence is 17 residues long. The V segment lost 9 bases and the J segment 6 bases; nucleotides outside the gene matches: 16. Looked up from germline, CDR1 is SGHDN and CDR2 is FVKESK. The CDR3 here is CARARVSSGRMPGELFF. CDR3 in DNA: TGTGCCAGGGCTCGGGTAAGTAGCGGGAGGATGCCCGGGGAGCTGTTTTTT.

This chain joins TRBV6-5 and TRBJ1-1; D not certain. The germline V and J ends were trimmed by 2 bases and 1 base, with 14 bases remaining between them. Germline V gene data show CDR1 as MNHEY and CDR2 as SVGAGI. The CDR3 length is 16 residues. The CDR3, as DNA: TGTGCCAGCAGTTACGTTCCCACAGCCGCGAACACTGAAGCTTTCTTT. It is translated as CASSYVPTAANTEAFF.

The chain couples TRBV5-1 to TRBJ2-2; a weak D match, TRBD2 (6 bases). CDR1 and CDR2 (germline): SGHRS, YFSETQ. Trimming took 4 bases from V and 2 from J, leaving 9 bases between them. The CDR3 covers 14 residues. The DNA for the CDR3 is TGCGCCAGCAGCAGGGGACTTAACACCGGGGAGCTGTTTTTT. This gives the protein CASSRGLNTGELFF.

V is TRBV5-1 and J is TRBJ2-1, with TRBD1 identical over 7 bases. The CDR3 is 16 residues long. In germline, CDR1 is SGHRS, CDR2 YFSETQ. The V gene end was trimmed by 4 bases and the J gene end by 8 bases; junction bases not matched to a gene: 15. DNA of the CDR3: TGCGCCAGCAGCCTGAGATCACAGGGGAATAGAGATGAGCAGTTCTTC. It encodes CASSLRSQGNRDEQFF.